The source of this T cell receptor beta chain is a study of breast tumors, draining lymph nodes, adjacent tissues. Broader study findings: The data were judged consistent with most tumor T cells coming from lymph node and expanding in tumor. Tumor TCR diversity was below lymph nodes but above nontumor tissue.

This clonotype has at least ten counts. What it recognizes is unknown. Samples came from axillary lymph nodes draining the breast cancer. TCRdb re-derived calls from the multiplex PCR reads in MiXCR, one entry per CDR3 protein. Of 290,000 or so distinct CDR3 sequences in the sample, around 31% were seen once. Germline CDR1 is DFQATT and CDR2 is SNEGSKA (reference sequence). There are 17 residues in the CDR3. After removal of 3 bases from V and 5 bases from J, the junction contained 17 bases not matched to a gene. The chain couples TRBV20-1 to TRBJ2-7; 9 nucleotides match TRBD1. The receptor was isolated from a female donor with breast cancer. Some clones in this sample may be carry-over from other donors' samples. The material sequenced was axillary lymph node tissue. The CDR3 region is CSASAFTLGQGLDEQYF. In nucleotides, the CDR3 is TGCAGTGCTAGTGCTTTCACCCTGGGACAGGGCCTCGACGAGCAGTACTTC.